The clone carrying this TCR beta chain occurred a few times. V trimming: 6 bases; J trimming: 8 bases; junction bases outside the gene matches: 14. Germline V gives CDR1 SGHKS, CDR2 YYEKEE (reference sequence). The CDR3 loop spans 17 amino acids. This sample was included in a study of blood T cell repertoires in COVID-19. About the study: Sources were T cells, B-cell-depleted T cells, or PBMCs; the material itself was cDNA or gDNA.

Method: immunoSEQ multiplex PCR; TCRdb's copy keeps in-frame clones and lacks some. The table includes approximately 150,000 clones, about 87% detected once. The chain is built from TRBV5-5 and TRBJ1-4, with TRBD1 identical over 12 bases. This clonotype originated in a human donor with COVID-19, enrolled during active disease. The donor label of this sample is uncertain. Sequencing used peripheral blood. This CDR3 reads CASNTPAGGTGGEKLFF. The CDR3 DNA reads as TGTGCCAGCAACACTCCTGCCGGTGGGACAGGGGGCGAAAAACTGTTTTTT.